This T cell receptor (beta chain) was recovered during a study of blood T cells in healthy people across ages. This clonotype was found a few times. Antigen specificity is unknown. Using a J-beta primer mix together with a sample-barcoded 5' primer, a second PCR was run for about 6 to 12 cycles. Every molecule of cDNA carried a tag from a template-switch adaptor with 12 random nucleotides. Using its own MiXCR run on the 5' RACE reads, TCRdb lists one record per CDR3 protein. Here the sample spans 800,000 or so distinct CDR3 sequences, roughly 25% being singletons. Regarding the study as a whole: Estimates of diversity drawn from one million T cells were considered underestimates. Naive T cell percentage by flow cytometry tracked strongly with beta diversity.

Germline V lookup: CDR1 SEHNR, CDR2 FQNEAQ (reference sequence). The CDR3 totals 16 residues. Trimming pared 1 base from V and 7 bases from J, leaving 17 bases between. The people who gave samples were healthy Caucasians from Russia, aged about 6 to 100. This same sample was also taken into another study, of T cells of mothers and their children.

Sequences were obtained from blood. The rearrangement links TRBV7-9 to TRBJ1-5; D is unclear. The TCR comes from a boy under 18 in good health. The CDR3 loop is CASSLDSPFEGQPQHF. The CDR3 nucleotides are TGTGCCAGCAGCTTAGACAGTCCCTTCGAAGGGCAGCCCCAGCATTTT. Together with reference TRBV7-9 and TRBJ1-5, the CDR3 gives the full variable domain: DTGVSQNPRHKITKRGQNVTFRCDPISEHNRLYWYRQTLGQGPEFLTYFQNEAQLEKSRLLSDRFSAERPKGSFSTLEIQRTEQGDSAMYLCASSLDSPFEGQPQHFGDGTRLSIL.